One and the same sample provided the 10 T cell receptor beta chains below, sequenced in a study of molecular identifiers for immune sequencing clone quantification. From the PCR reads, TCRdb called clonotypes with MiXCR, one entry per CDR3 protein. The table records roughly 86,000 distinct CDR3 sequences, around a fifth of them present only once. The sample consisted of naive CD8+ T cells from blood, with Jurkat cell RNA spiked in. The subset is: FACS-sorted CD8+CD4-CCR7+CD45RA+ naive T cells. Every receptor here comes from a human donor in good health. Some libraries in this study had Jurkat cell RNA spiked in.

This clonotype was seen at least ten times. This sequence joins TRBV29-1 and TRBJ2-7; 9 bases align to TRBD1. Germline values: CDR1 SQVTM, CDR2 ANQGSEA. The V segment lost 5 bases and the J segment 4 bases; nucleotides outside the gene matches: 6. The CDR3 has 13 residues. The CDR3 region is CSVQGQGIYEQYF. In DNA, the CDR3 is TGCAGCGTTCAGGGACAGGGCATTTACGAGCAGTACTTC.

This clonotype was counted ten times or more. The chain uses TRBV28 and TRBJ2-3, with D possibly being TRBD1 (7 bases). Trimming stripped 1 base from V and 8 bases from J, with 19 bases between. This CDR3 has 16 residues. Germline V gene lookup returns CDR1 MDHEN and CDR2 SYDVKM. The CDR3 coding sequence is TGTGCCAGCAGTTTATTGCTGACAGGGAGGTCAGGTACGCAGTATTTT. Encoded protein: CASSLLLTGRSGTQYF.

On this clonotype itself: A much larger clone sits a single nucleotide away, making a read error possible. The CDR3 DNA sequence: TGTGCCGGCAGGGCCGGGACTAGCGGACAGAGTTGGACAGATACGCAGTATTTT. Its translation is CAGRAGTSGQSWTDTQYF. The V call is TRBV11-2, the J call TRBJ2-3, with 11 bases lining up with TRBD2. Per germline, CDR1 SGHAT and CDR2 FQNNGV. The CDR3 covers 18 residues.

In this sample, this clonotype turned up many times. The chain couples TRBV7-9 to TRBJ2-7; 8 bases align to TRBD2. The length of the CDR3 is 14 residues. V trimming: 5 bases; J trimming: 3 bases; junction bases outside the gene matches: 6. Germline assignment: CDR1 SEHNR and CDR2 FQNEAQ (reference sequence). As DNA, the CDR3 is TGTGCCAGCAGCGGTTCCGGGACTAGCTACGAGCAGTACTTC. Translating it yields CASSGSGTSYEQYF.

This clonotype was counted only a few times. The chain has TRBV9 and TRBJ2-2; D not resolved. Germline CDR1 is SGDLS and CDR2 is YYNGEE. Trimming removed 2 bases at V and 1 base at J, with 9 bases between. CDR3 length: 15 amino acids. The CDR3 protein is CASSVVDGNTGELFF. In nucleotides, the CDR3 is TGTGCCAGCAGCGTTGTCGACGGGAACACCGGGGAGCTGTTTTTT.

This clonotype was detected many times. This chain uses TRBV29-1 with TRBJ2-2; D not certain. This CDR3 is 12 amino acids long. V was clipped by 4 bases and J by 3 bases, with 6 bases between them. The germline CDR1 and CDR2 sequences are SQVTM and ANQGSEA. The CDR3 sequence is CSVVGDTGELFF. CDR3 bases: TGCAGCGTTGTCGGTGACACCGGGGAGCTGTTTTTT.

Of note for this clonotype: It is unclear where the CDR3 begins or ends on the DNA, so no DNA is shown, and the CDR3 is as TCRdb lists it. The CDR3 loop reads CISVPAACIGSLGDTEAFF. The gene calls are TRBV7-5 and TRBJ1-1; the DNA was not used to check the table's D call, TRBD1. TRBV7-5 is an annotated pseudogene. Both ends counted, the CDR3 spans 19 residues.

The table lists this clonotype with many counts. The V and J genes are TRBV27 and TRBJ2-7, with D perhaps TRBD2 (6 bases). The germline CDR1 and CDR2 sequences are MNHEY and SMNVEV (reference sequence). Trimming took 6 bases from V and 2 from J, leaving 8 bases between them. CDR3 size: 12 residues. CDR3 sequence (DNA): TGTGCCAGCAGGGAGGGCCCCTACGAGCAGTACTTC. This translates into CASREGPYEQYF.

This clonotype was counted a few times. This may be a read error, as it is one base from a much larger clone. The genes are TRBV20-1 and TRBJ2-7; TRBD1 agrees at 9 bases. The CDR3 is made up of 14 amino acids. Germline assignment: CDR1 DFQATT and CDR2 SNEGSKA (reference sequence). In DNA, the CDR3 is TGCAGTGCCAAACCCGGGACAGGGTGGTACGGGCAGTACTTC. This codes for CSAKPGTGWYGQYF.

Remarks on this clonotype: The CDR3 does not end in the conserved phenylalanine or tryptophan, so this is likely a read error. In DNA, the CDR3 is TGTGCCAGCAGTTTAGATTACGAGCAGTACTTA. This encodes CASSLDYEQYL. The rearrangement links TRBV6-6 to TRBJ2-7; D is undetermined. Trimming cost V 4 bases and J 4 bases, with 5 bases left between them. The germline V gene encodes CDR1 MNHNY and CDR2 SVGAGI (reference sequence). The CDR3 is made up of 11 amino acids.